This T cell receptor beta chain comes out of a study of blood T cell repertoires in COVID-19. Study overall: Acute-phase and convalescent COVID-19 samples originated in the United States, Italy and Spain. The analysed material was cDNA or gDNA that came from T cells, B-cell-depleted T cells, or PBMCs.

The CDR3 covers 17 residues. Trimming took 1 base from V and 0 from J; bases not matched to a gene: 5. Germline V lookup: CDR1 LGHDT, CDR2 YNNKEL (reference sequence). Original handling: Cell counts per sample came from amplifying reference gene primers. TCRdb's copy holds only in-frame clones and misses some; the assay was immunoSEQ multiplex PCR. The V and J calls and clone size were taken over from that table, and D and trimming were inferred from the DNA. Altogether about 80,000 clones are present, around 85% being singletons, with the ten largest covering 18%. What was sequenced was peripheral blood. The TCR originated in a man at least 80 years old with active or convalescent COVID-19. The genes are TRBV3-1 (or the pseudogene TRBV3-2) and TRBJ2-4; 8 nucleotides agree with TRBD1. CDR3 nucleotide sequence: TGTGCCAGCAGCCAAGCCGGGACAGGAAGAGCCAAAAACATTCAGTACTTC. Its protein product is CASSQAGTGRAKNIQYF.